This T cell receptor beta chain was sequenced in a study of T cell responses to AZD1222 COVID-19 vaccine. On the study more broadly: Second doses were pooled across both intervals (about 4 or about 12 weeks).

Assay: immunoSEQ multiplex PCR; the TCRdb copy retains only in-frame clones and omits some. Of 150,000 or so clones listed, over 90% were seen once; the top ten hold about 2.5%. Germline assignment: CDR1 SNHLY and CDR2 FYNNEI. V was clipped by 5 bases and J by 14 bases, with 21 bases between them. The CDR3 covers 13 residues. The rearrangement links TRBV2 to TRBJ1-2, with unresolved D. The source is an adult in good health. The sequencing here drew on peripheral blood, taken on day 0 of AZD1222 vaccination. CDR3 in DNA: TGTGCCAGCAGTTACACCCTCTCCGGGCCGAGGACCTTC. Its translation: CASSYTLSGPRTF.